These 32 T cell receptor beta chains came from one sample sequenced in a study of blood T cell repertoires in COVID-19. The method was immunoSEQ multiplex PCR; TCRdb's version includes in-frame clones alone and lacks a portion of them. Seen here are under 200,000 clones, roughly nine tenths observed once, and the top ten hold 9.5% to 12%. Sequencing used peripheral blood. These receptors all stem from a woman aged 55-70 years with COVID-19, enrolled during active disease.

This rearrangement joins TRBV18 to TRBJ2-4; the match to TRBD1 covers 9 bases. CDR1 and CDR2 from the germline V gene are KGHSH and LQKENI. The CDR3 has 16 amino acids. V lost 4 bases and J lost 3; bases outside the gene matches: 7. The chain's CDR3 is CASSRTGESGKNIQYF. In DNA, the CDR3 is TGTGCCAGCTCACGGACAGGGGAAAGTGGCAAAAACATTCAGTACTTC.

As concerns this clone: The junction departs from germline at one end; a sequencing error may be responsible. The CDR3 is CASSYSGTSGTEQYF. Here the CDR3 DNA reads TGTGCCAGCAGCTACTCCGGGACTAGCGGGACCGAGCAGTACTTC. The chain couples TRBV6-2 or TRBV6-3 to TRBJ2-7, with TRBD2 matching over 13 bases. This CDR3 is 15 amino acids long. Germline V gene sequence: CDR1 MNHEY, CDR2 SVGEGT.

J is TRBJ2-7 and V is TRBV4-2; TRBD1 aligns across 7 bases. The CDR3 covers 14 residues. Germline CDR1 LGHNA, CDR2 YNFKEQ. V shed 2 bases, J shed 3 bases, and the junction held 4 bases outside the gene matches. The CDR3 spells CASSQTTGYYEQYF. Here the CDR3 DNA reads TGTGCCAGCAGCCAAACGACAGGGTACTACGAGCAGTACTTC.

The chain employs TRBV4-3 and TRBJ1-1; 7 bases fit TRBD1. CDR1 is LGHNA, CDR2 YSLEER, per germline. Unmatched junction bases numbered 9, after V lost 4 bases and J lost 4 bases. CDR3 length: 15 residues. The CDR3: CASSPRTGGSTEAFF. In DNA form, the CDR3 reads TGCGCCAGCAGCCCTAGGACAGGCGGTAGCACTGAAGCTTTCTTT.

V gene TRBV27 combines with J gene TRBJ2-5; possibly TRBD2 for D (5 bases). Germline loops: CDR1 MNHEY, CDR2 SMNVEV (reference sequence). The CDR3 has 15 amino acids. The V end was cut by 1 base, the J end by 1 base, with 10 bases between. The CDR3: CASSLFRTGQETQYF. CDR3 nucleotides: TGTGCCAGCAGTTTATTCAGGACTGGCCAAGAGACCCAGTACTTC.

The genes are TRBV2 and TRBJ2-1; 7 nucleotides line up with TRBD2. V lost 5 bases, J lost 5 bases, and 9 bases stayed unmatched. This CDR3 comprises 15 residues. Germline V CDR1 and CDR2: SNHLY, FYNNEI. The CDR3: CASSKTRGSHNEQFF. The CDR3 coding sequence is TGTGCCAGCAGTAAGACGCGCGGGAGCCACAATGAGCAGTTCTTC.

This sequence joins TRBV24-1 and TRBJ2-1, with D tentatively TRBD2 (6 bases). Germline CDR1 reads KGHDR; CDR2 reads SFDVKD. The V and J ends lost 3 bases and 4 bases respectively, with 15 bases between them. The CDR3 runs to 16 residues. CDR3 region: CATSDPARGNYNEQFF. For the CDR3, the DNA is TGTGCCACCAGTGATCCCGCCCGGGGGAATTACAATGAGCAGTTCTTC.

The rearrangement joins TRBV5-1 to TRBJ2-7, with D unresolved. The length of the CDR3 is 15 residues. Trimming removed 2 bases at V and 2 bases at J, with 14 bases between. Germline V gene sequence: CDR1 SGHRS, CDR2 YFSETQ. This chain's CDR3 is CASSLRRDIAYEQYF. In nucleotides, the CDR3 is TGCGCCAGCAGCTTACGGAGAGATATCGCCTACGAGCAGTACTTC.

The rearrangement joins TRBV30 to TRBJ2-1; D is unresolved. Looked up from germline, CDR1 is GTSNPN and CDR2 is SVGIG (reference sequence). Trimming stripped 4 bases from V and 4 bases from J, with 17 bases between. The length of the CDR3 is 15 residues. CDR3 residues: CAWTATRVPYNEQFF. DNA for the CDR3: TGTGCCTGGACTGCTACGAGAGTCCCGTACAATGAGCAGTTCTTC.

The V and J genes are TRBV6-1 and TRBJ2-2; 7 bases are a match to TRBD1. The CDR3 has 15 residues. After removal of 2 bases from V and 5 bases from J, the junction contained 5 bases not matched to a gene. Germline-derived CDR1 and CDR2 are MNHNS and SASEGT. CDR3 coding DNA: TGTGCCAGCAGTGAAAGGGGGCTAGAGACCGGGGAGCTGTTTTTT. This gives the protein CASSERGLETGELFF.

The rearrangement uses TRBV24-1 and TRBJ2-3; TRBD2 is a possible D gene (6 bases). CDR3 length equals 15 residues. Trimming stripped 5 bases from V and 3 bases from J, with 14 bases between. CDR1 is KGHDR, CDR2 SFDVKD, per germline. CDR3 bases: TGTGCCACCAGTGTCATGGGCGGGGCTACAGATACGCAGTATTTT. This codes for CATSVMGGATDTQYF.

The chain has TRBV19 and TRBJ1-5; D uncertain. Germline CDR1 and CDR2: LNHDA and SQIVND (reference sequence). The CDR3 is 15 residues long. V lost 0 bases and J 7 bases, leaving 13 bases between the germline ends. The CDR3 bases are TGTGCCAGTAGTATAGATCGGTCAAACCTGCAGCCCCAGCATTTT. It encodes CASSIDRSNLQPQHF.

The chain carries TRBV7-9 and TRBJ1-2; D unclear. The CDR3 has 14 residues. Looked up from germline, CDR1 is SEHNR and CDR2 is FQNEAQ (reference sequence). Trimming stripped 1 base from V and 4 bases from J, with 10 bases between. CDR3 residues: CASSLDGVVYGYTF. In DNA form, the CDR3 reads TGTGCCAGCAGCTTAGACGGGGTGGTCTATGGCTACACCTTC.

The chain uses TRBV27 and TRBJ2-7; 10 positions match TRBD2. The CDR3 runs to 14 residues. Germline-derived CDR1 and CDR2 are MNHEY and SMNVEV (reference sequence). J was trimmed by 4 bases and V by 4 bases; bases with no gene match: 4. The CDR3 sequence: CASSYKREGYEQYF. In nucleotides, the CDR3 is TGTGCCAGCAGTTATAAGCGGGAGGGATACGAGCAGTACTTC.

CDR3 region: CASSRVTADEQFF. DNA of the CDR3: TGCGCCAGCAGCCGCGTAACAGCGGATGAGCAGTTCTTC. J is TRBJ2-1 and V is TRBV4-1, with a possible D match to TRBD2 (5 bases). V was trimmed by 4 bases and J by 8 bases, leaving 12 bases between them. The CDR3 has 13 residues. Germline V gene lookup returns CDR1 MGHRA and CDR2 YSYEKL.

The table lists this clone with a few counts. The genes are TRBV7-2 and TRBJ1-3; D remains unclear. Trimming pared 1 base from V and 0 bases from J, leaving 10 bases between. Per the germline V gene, CDR1 is SGHTA and CDR2 is FQGNSA. The CDR3 length is 16 residues. The CDR3 sequence: CASSLGSTSSGNTIYF. The CDR3 region has the DNA TGTGCCAGCAGCTTAGGCTCCACGAGCTCTGGAAACACCATATATTTT.

The chain joins TRBV9 to TRBJ2-7; 12 bases map to TRBD1. This CDR3 has 17 residues. J gave up 2 bases and V 4 bases, and 10 bases lay outside the gene matches. CDR1 is SGDLS and CDR2 is YYNGEE in the germline V gene. The CDR3 DNA sequence: TGTGCCAGCAGCCCCGGGACAGGGGGCGGCGGGACCTACGAGCAGTACTTC. This translates into CASSPGTGGGGTYEQYF.

This clone was recorded once. J is TRBJ1-1 and V is TRBV6-5, with 8 nucleotides matching TRBD1. CDR1 MNHEY and CDR2 SVGAGI come from the germline V gene. This CDR3 has 14 residues. After removal of 6 bases from V and 11 bases from J, the junction contained 14 bases not matched to a gene. The CDR3 DNA is TGTGCCAGCAGCTCACTAGACAGGGGCGCCAAGGCTTTCTTT. It yields the protein CASSSLDRGAKAFF.

The chain uses TRBV9 and TRBJ1-5; D is perhaps TRBD1 (6 bases). The CDR3 has 13 residues. Germline CDR1 is SGDLS and CDR2 is YYNGEE. V lost 3 bases to trimming and J lost 5 bases, with 9 bases between them. CDR3: CASSAAGDQPQHF. CDR3 nucleotide sequence: TGTGCCAGCAGCGCAGCAGGGGATCAGCCCCAGCATTTT.

V gene TRBV29-1 combines with J gene TRBJ2-7, with D possibly matching TRBD1 (6 bases). Trimming took 0 bases from V and 2 from J, leaving 11 bases between them. Germline assignment: CDR1 SQVTM and CDR2 ANQGSEA. The CDR3 consists of 14 residues. DNA for the CDR3: TGCAGCGTTGAAGACAGGGGTTTCCCCTACGAGCAGTACTTC. The encoded protein is CSVEDRGFPYEQYF.

The chain employs TRBV5-4 and TRBJ1-2; D might be TRBD1 (6 bases). The CDR3 is made up of 14 amino acids. The germline V gene has CDR1 SGHNT and CDR2 YYREEE (reference sequence). V lost 0 bases and J 3 bases, leaving 9 bases between the germline ends. The CDR3 sequence: CASSLAGEDYGYTF. The CDR3 coding sequence is TGTGCCAGCAGCTTGGCAGGGGAAGACTATGGCTACACCTTC. Full variable domain (rest looked up from reference TRBV5-4 and TRBJ1-2): ETGVTQSPTHLIKTRGQQVTLRCSSQSGHNTVSWYQQALGQGPQFIFQYYREEENGRGNFPPRFSGLQFPNYSSELNVNALELDDSALYLCASSLAGEDYGYTFGSGTRLTVV.

The chain recombines TRBV28 with TRBJ1-6; 8 nucleotides line up with TRBD1. There are 15 residues in the CDR3. The J segment lost 5 bases and the V segment lost 10 bases, leaving 10 bases of the junction unmatched. Germline V lookup: CDR1 MDHEN, CDR2 SYDVKM. The CDR3 sequence is CATGDRGRDNSPLHF. The CDR3 DNA sequence: TGTGCCACAGGAGACAGGGGTCGGGATAATTCACCCCTCCACTTT.

This chain links TRBV30 with TRBJ2-5; D may correspond to TRBD1 or TRBD2 (6 bases each). The ends were cut back, 5 bases at V and 7 bases at J, with 20 bases in the middle. CDR1 and CDR2 from the germline V gene are GTSNPN and SVGIG (reference sequence). CDR3 length: 14 residues. The CDR3 here is CAWAGTYATWTQYF. The CDR3 DNA reads as TGTGCCTGGGCGGGGACATACGCCACGTGGACCCAGTACTTC.

This clone was counted between two and nine times. This sequence joins TRBV13 and TRBJ1-4; TRBD1 aligns across 7 bases. Germline V CDR1 and CDR2: PRHDT, FYEKMQ (reference sequence). The CDR3 sequence is 14 residues long. V lost 4 bases, J lost 5 bases, and 4 bases stayed unmatched. The CDR3 spells CASSSGTENEKLFF. The CDR3 DNA reads TGTGCCAGCAGCTCCGGGACAGAAAATGAAAAACTGTTTTTT.

The chain combines TRBV29-1 with TRBJ1-2, with 10 bases matching TRBD1. CDR3 size: 13 residues. From germline, CDR1 is SQVTM and CDR2 ANQGSEA. The V gene end was trimmed by 3 bases and the J gene end by 8 bases; junction bases not matched to a gene: 6. This chain's CDR3 is CSVEGQGSWGYTF. The DNA for the CDR3 is TGCAGCGTTGAGGGACAGGGGAGTTGGGGCTACACCTTC.

The chain links TRBV7-9 to TRBJ1-6, with TRBD1 identical over 8 bases. CDR3 length: 16 residues. Trimming removed 5 bases from V and 5 bases from J; junction bases left unmatched: 8. Germline CDR1 reads SEHNR; CDR2 reads FQNEAQ (reference sequence). The chain's CDR3 is CASSPDRAPNNSPLHF. In nucleotides, the CDR3 is TGTGCCAGCAGCCCGGACAGGGCCCCCAATAATTCACCCCTCCACTTT.

This clone was picked up a small number of times. V usage is TRBV30 and J usage is TRBJ2-2, with D perhaps matching TRBD1 (6 bases). CDR1 is GTSNPN and CDR2 is SVGIG in the germline V gene (reference sequence). V was pared by 2 bases and J by 6 bases, with 7 bases between. CDR3 length: 12 amino acids. The CDR3 loop is CAWSPGAGELFF. The CDR3 DNA is TGTGCCTGGAGTCCAGGGGCCGGGGAGCTGTTTTTT.

The V gene is TRBV27, the J gene TRBJ2-2; 8 bases are shared with TRBD2. The germline gives CDR1 MNHEY, CDR2 SMNVEV (reference sequence). This CDR3 has 16 amino acids. The ends lost 3 bases at V and 5 bases at J; junction bases unmatched: 8. The CDR3 is CASSFEAGGRTGELFF. Written as DNA, the CDR3 is TGTGCCAGCAGTTTTGAGGCGGGAGGCCGGACCGGGGAGCTGTTTTTT.

The CDR3 protein is CASSLRGQPNGYTF. The CDR3 nucleotides are TGTGCCAGCAGTCTTCGAGGACAACCAAATGGCTACACCTTC. This chain joins TRBV28 and TRBJ1-2; D may be TRBD1 (5 bases). The CDR3 sequence is 14 residues long. The germline V and J ends were trimmed by 5 bases and 6 bases, with 16 bases remaining between them. Germline CDR1 MDHEN, CDR2 SYDVKM.

V and J are TRBV28 and TRBJ2-7; D is undetermined. This CDR3 is built from 13 residues. Germline assignment: CDR1 MDHEN and CDR2 SYDVKM. V was clipped by 11 bases and J by 0 bases, with 14 bases between them. The CDR3 sequence is CAGSLRHSYEQYF. Here the CDR3 DNA reads TGTGCCGGCTCCCTCCGCCACTCCTACGAGCAGTACTTC.

The genes are TRBV3-1 (or the pseudogene TRBV3-2) and TRBJ2-1, with 12 bases lining up with TRBD2. The CDR3 consists of 16 residues. Per germline, CDR1 LGHDT and CDR2 YNNKEL (reference sequence). After removal of 8 bases from V and 6 bases from J, the junction contained 11 bases not matched to a gene. The DNA of the CDR3 is TGTGCCAGCCAGAAGGCTAGCGGGAGGGCCGCCAATGAGCAGTTCTTC. Translated, it gives CASQKASGRAANEQFF.

The gene calls are TRBV7-9 and TRBJ2-6, with D possibly being TRBD2 (6 bases). V lost 5 bases and J lost 0, with 14 bases in between. This CDR3 is built from 17 residues. Germline V gene sequence: CDR1 SEHNR, CDR2 FQNEAQ (reference sequence). CDR3 region: CASSLEGPFSGANVLTF. DNA of the CDR3: TGTGCCAGCAGCCTGGAGGGACCCTTCTCTGGGGCCAACGTCCTGACTTTC.